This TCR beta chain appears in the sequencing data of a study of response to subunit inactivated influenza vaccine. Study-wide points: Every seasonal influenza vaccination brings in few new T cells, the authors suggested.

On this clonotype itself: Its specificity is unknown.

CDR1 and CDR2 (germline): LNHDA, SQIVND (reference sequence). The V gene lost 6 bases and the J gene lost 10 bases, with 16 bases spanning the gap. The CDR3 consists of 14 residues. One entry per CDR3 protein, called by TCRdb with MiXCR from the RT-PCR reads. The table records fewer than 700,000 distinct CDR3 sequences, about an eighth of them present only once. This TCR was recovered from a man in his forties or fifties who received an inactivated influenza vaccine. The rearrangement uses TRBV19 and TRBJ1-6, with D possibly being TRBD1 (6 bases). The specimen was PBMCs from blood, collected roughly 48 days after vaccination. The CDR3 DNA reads TGTGCCAGTAGCGCTACAGGGATGGCGTCACCCCTCCACTTT. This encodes CASSATGMASPLHF.